The subject of this entry is one T cell receptor beta chain. Its antigen is undetermined. Germline loops: CDR1 SGHDT, CDR2 YYEEEE. V was pared by 5 bases and J by 7 bases, with 13 bases of the junction left unmatched. The CDR3 sequence is 15 residues long. The sample belongs to a study of T cell responses to AZD1222 COVID-19 vaccine. Study at large: Samples with a second dose at about 4 or about 12 weeks were pooled together.

Here immunoSEQ multiplex PCR was the method, and the copy in TCRdb shows in-frame clones only, minus some. The top ten hold 1.5% to 2% of the sample, which has roughly 130,000 clones, 70% to 90% seen once. Study-level findings and limits: Females made up more of the donors, who were largely white British, and clonal diversity may have come out too low.

The chain has TRBV5-6 and TRBJ1-1; 8 bases line up with TRBD1. The specimen was peripheral blood, collected on day 0 of AZD1222 vaccination. The TCR comes from an adult in good health. The CDR3 loop is CASRKRTGRLGEAFF. In DNA, the CDR3 is TGTGCCAGCAGAAAACGGACAGGGAGGTTAGGTGAAGCTTTCTTT.